A selection of T cell receptor beta chains follows, all from one sample in a study of T cells in Graves' hyperthyroidism and ophthalmopathy. Via MiXCR, TCRdb re-called the multiplex PCR reads, giving one row per CDR3 protein. The table records approximately 620,000 distinct CDR3 sequences, approximately 16% of them present only once. The sequenced sample consisted of blood. These receptors all stem from a woman in her 40s with Graves' ophthalmopathy. The CDR3 runs from the conserved cysteine through the conserved F or W. The order of the fields is CDR3 protein, CDR3 DNA, D gene, J gene, V gene, clone size. A D gene is named only where the DNA matches it firmly. Some rows have no size entry. The others give once, few or many, or a class for an expanded clone.

cdr3_aa: CASSLRQGIQETQYF
cdr3_nt: TGTGCCAGCAGTTTAAGACAGGGGATTCAAGAGACCCAGTACTTC
d_call: TRBD1
j_call: TRBJ2-5
v_call: TRBV12-3/TRBV12-4
clone_size: many

cdr3_aa: CASSEEEGSNQPQHF
cdr3_nt: TGTGCCAGCAGTGAAGAAGAAGGGAGCAATCAGCCCCAGCATTTT
d_call: NA
j_call: TRBJ1-5
v_call: TRBV6-1
clone_size: many

cdr3_aa: CSVTQGDRVKNIQYF
cdr3_nt: TGCAGCGTTACCCAAGGGGACAGGGTCAAAAACATTCAGTACTTC
d_call: TRBD1
j_call: TRBJ2-4
v_call: TRBV29-1
clone_size: NA

cdr3_aa: CSAPSRAGQLDSPLHF
cdr3_nt: TGCAGTGCCCCATCTAGGGCGGGACAGCTGGATTCACCCCTCCACTTT
d_call: TRBD1
j_call: TRBJ1-6
v_call: TRBV20-1
clone_size: many

cdr3_aa: CASSQEGLAIDNEQFF
cdr3_nt: TGTGCCAGCAGCCAAGAGGGACTAGCAATAGACAATGAGCAGTTCTTC
d_call: TRBD2
j_call: TRBJ2-1
v_call: TRBV3-1
clone_size: many

cdr3_aa: CASSFLNQPQHF
cdr3_nt: TGTGCCAGCAGTTTCCTTAATCAGCCCCAGCATTTT
d_call: NA
j_call: TRBJ1-5
v_call: TRBV27
clone_size: many

cdr3_aa: CSANPKTSGGWGTGELFF
cdr3_nt: TGCAGTGCTAACCCAAAGACTAGCGGGGGGTGGGGCACCGGGGAGCTGTTTTTT
d_call: TRBD2
j_call: TRBJ2-2
v_call: TRBV20-1
clone_size: NA

cdr3_aa: CASSRTVTNEKLFF
cdr3_nt: TGTGCCAGCAGCAGGACAGTGACTAATGAAAAACTGTTTTTT
d_call: NA
j_call: TRBJ1-4
v_call: TRBV7-8
clone_size: many

cdr3_aa: CATKEDRGRETQYF
cdr3_nt: TGTGCCACCAAGGAGGACAGGGGAAGGGAGACCCAGTACTTC
d_call: TRBD1
j_call: TRBJ2-5
v_call: TRBV6-1
clone_size: many

cdr3_aa: CASTAGLGRPGTYEQYF
cdr3_nt: TGTGCCAGCACCGCGGGCCTAGGACGGCCGGGGACCTACGAGCAGTACTTC
d_call: NA
j_call: TRBJ2-7
v_call: TRBV2
clone_size: few

cdr3_aa: CSATGGDSPLHF
cdr3_nt: TGCAGTGCTACAGGGGGAGATTCACCCCTCCACTTT
d_call: TRBD1
j_call: TRBJ1-6
v_call: TRBV20-1
clone_size: NA

cdr3_aa: CSASWNEKLFF
cdr3_nt: TGCAGTGCTAGCTGGAATGAAAAACTGTTTTTT
d_call: NA
j_call: TRBJ1-4
v_call: TRBV20-1
clone_size: few

cdr3_aa: CASSQVLGGGSYNEQFF
cdr3_nt: TGCGCCAGCAGCCAAGTTCTCGGGGGGGGTTCCTACAATGAGCAGTTCTTC
d_call: TRBD2
j_call: TRBJ2-1
v_call: TRBV4-1
clone_size: NA

cdr3_aa: CASRQGFGETQYF
cdr3_nt: TGTGCCAGCAGGCAGGGGTTCGGAGAGACCCAGTACTTC
d_call: NA
j_call: TRBJ2-5
v_call: TRBV12-3/TRBV12-4
clone_size: many

cdr3_aa: CASRGQGTFYGYTF
cdr3_nt: TGTGCCAGCAGGGGACAGGGTACTTTCTATGGCTACACCTTC
d_call: TRBD1
j_call: TRBJ1-2
v_call: TRBV6-1
clone_size: NA

cdr3_aa: CSARVRNTGELFF
cdr3_nt: TGCAGTGCTAGAGTCAGGAACACCGGGGAGCTGTTTTTT
d_call: NA
j_call: TRBJ2-2
v_call: TRBV20-1
clone_size: many

cdr3_aa: CASSPDTGHINTEAFF
cdr3_nt: TGTGCCAGCAGCCCTGATACGGGACACATCAACACTGAAGCTTTCTTT
d_call: NA
j_call: TRBJ1-1
v_call: TRBV3-1
clone_size: many

cdr3_aa: CSAKSGDQPQHF
cdr3_nt: TGCAGTGCCAAAAGCGGTGATCAGCCCCAGCATTTT
d_call: NA
j_call: TRBJ1-5
v_call: TRBV20-1
clone_size: NA

cdr3_aa: CASSLLGLAGVGGELFF
cdr3_nt: TGTGCCAGCAGTTTACTGGGACTAGCGGGAGTTGGGGGGGAGCTGTTTTTT
d_call: TRBD2
j_call: TRBJ2-2
v_call: TRBV27
clone_size: NA

cdr3_aa: CSARRRTSAAYEQYF
cdr3_nt: TGCAGTGCTCGCCGGAGGACTAGCGCCGCCTACGAGCAGTACTTC
d_call: TRBD2
j_call: TRBJ2-7
v_call: TRBV20-1
clone_size: many

cdr3_aa: CASSEEGQMNTEAFF
cdr3_nt: TGTGCCAGCAGTGAAGAGGGACAGATGAACACTGAAGCTTTCTTT
d_call: TRBD1
j_call: TRBJ1-1
v_call: TRBV6-1
clone_size: many

cdr3_aa: CASSMTGAGELFF
cdr3_nt: TGTGCCAGCAGCATGACAGGGGCCGGGGAGCTGTTTTTT
d_call: TRBD1
j_call: TRBJ2-2
v_call: TRBV7-8
clone_size: many